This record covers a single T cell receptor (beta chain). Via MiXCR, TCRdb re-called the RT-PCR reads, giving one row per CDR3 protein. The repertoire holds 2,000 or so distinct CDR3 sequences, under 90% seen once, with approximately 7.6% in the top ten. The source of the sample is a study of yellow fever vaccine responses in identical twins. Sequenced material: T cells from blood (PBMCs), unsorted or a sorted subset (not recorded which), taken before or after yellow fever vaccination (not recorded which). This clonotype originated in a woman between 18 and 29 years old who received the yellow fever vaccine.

CDR3 DNA sequence: TGCAGCGTTTCCCAGCGGGGGAATAACAATGAGCAGTTCTTC. It is translated as CSVSQRGNNNEQFF. This sequence joins TRBV29-1 and TRBJ2-1, with 8 nucleotides matching TRBD2. The trim removed 5 bases at V and 5 bases at J, leaving 8 bases unmatched. CDR1 is SQVTM, CDR2 ANQGSEA, per germline. This CDR3 region has 14 residues.